This TCR beta chain came from a study of blood T cell repertoires in COVID-19. This table comes from immunoSEQ multiplex PCR, and its TCRdb copy is limited to in-frame clones, with some not included. The table records hundreds of thousands of clones, about 89% of them present only once. This CDR3 spans 10 amino acids. Germline V gene sequence: CDR1 SQVTM, CDR2 ANQGSEA. V was trimmed by 8 bases and J by 8 bases, leaving 12 bases between them. This receptor was taken from a woman in her twenties or thirties with acute or convalescent COVID-19. Sequenced: peripheral blood. This sequence joins TRBV29-1 and TRBJ1-2; D is uncertain. The CDR3 DNA sequence: TGCAGCTCCTGGGGAGAAGGCTACACCTTC. It specifies CSSWGEGYTF.